Below are 8 T cell receptor beta chains sequenced from a single sample in a study of CD4 T cells in relation to SARS-CoV-2 and coronaviruses. CD4+ T cells from unexposed donors were obtained before the COVID-19 pandemic (2011-2018). Isolation of CD4+ T cells took place after less than twelve days in culture. Repertoires were generated with immunoSEQ multiplex PCR, while TCRdb's copy carries only in-frame clones and drops some. There are about 23,000 clones in the sample; over 65% occur only once, and approximately 28% lies in the top ten. Their antigens remain unidentified. The sample consisted of CD4+ T cells from PBMCs, cultured in vitro. The receptor set was obtained from a human donor in good health.

The chain employs TRBV28 and TRBJ2-1; 7 nucleotides match TRBD2. The CDR3 spans 16 residues. V was clipped by 10 bases and J by 2 bases; unmatched bases: 14. Germline CDR1 reads MDHEN; CDR2 reads SYDVKM. The CDR3 DNA is TGTGCCACCTTGGGAAACCTAGCGGAGACCTACAATGAGCAGTTCTTC. Its translation: CATLGNLAETYNEQFF.

This clone occurred once. The chain links TRBV24-1 to TRBJ1-5; 8 bases agree with TRBD1. In germline, CDR1 is KGHDR, CDR2 SFDVKD. The CDR3 has 16 residues. V gave up 5 bases and J gave up 4 bases; unmatched junction bases: 9. Here the CDR3 DNA reads TGTGCCACCAGTGGGGCAGGGGGCGCGGGGAATCAGCCCCAGCATTTT. Its protein is CATSGAGGAGNQPQHF.

This clone has a handful of counts. The CDR3 loop is CASSLAAGRLSGNTIYF. As DNA, the CDR3 is TGTGCCAGCAGCTTAGCGGCGGGACGGCTCTCTGGAAACACCATATATTTT. The chain uses TRBV7-8 and TRBJ1-3, with a weak D call TRBD1 (5 bases). Germline CDR1 reads SGHVS; CDR2 reads FQNEAQ. V gave up 0 bases and J gave up 0 bases, with 12 bases separating them. This CDR3 has 17 amino acids.

With respect to this clone: Other DNA sequences in this sample translate to the same CDR3. This chain joins TRBV5-1 and TRBJ2-3; 8 positions agree with TRBD2. The germline V gene has CDR1 SGHRS and CDR2 YFSETQ. The CDR3 length is 16 residues. After removal of 4 bases from V and 1 base from J, the junction contained 8 bases not matched to a gene. CDR3 sequence (DNA): TGCGCCAGCAGCGAGGAACGAGCGGGAGGCACAGATACGCAGTATTTT. This translates into CASSEERAGGTDTQYF.

The genes are TRBV3-1 (or the pseudogene TRBV3-2) and TRBJ2-6, with D perhaps matching TRBD1 (6 bases). Germline values: CDR1 LGHDT, CDR2 YNNKEL (reference sequence). V lost 6 bases and J lost 7, with 16 bases in between. The CDR3 totals 15 residues. CDR3 sequence (DNA): TGTGCCAGCAGGCAAACAGGGCATAATGCCAACGTCCTGACTTTC. Translation: CASRQTGHNANVLTF.

The rearrangement joins TRBV29-1 to TRBJ2-5; 7 bases are a match to TRBD2. The CDR3 loop spans 12 amino acids. Germline values: CDR1 SQVTM, CDR2 ANQGSEA. V lost 7 bases to trimming and J lost 5 bases; unmatched junction nucleotides: 7. The CDR3 reads CSARSGEETQYF. For the CDR3, the DNA is TGCAGCGCCCGGAGCGGGGAGGAGACCCAGTACTTC.

The V and J genes are TRBV3-1 (or the pseudogene TRBV3-2) and TRBJ2-2; D not certain. The V and J ends lost 2 bases and 2 bases respectively, with 9 bases between them. Germline values: CDR1 LGHDT, CDR2 YNNKEL (reference sequence). There are 15 residues in the CDR3. CDR3 nucleotides: TGTGCCAGCAGCCAACAAAGAATAAACACCGGGGAGCTGTTTTTT. It is translated as CASSQQRINTGELFF.

This chain joins TRBV5-1 and TRBJ2-7; D possibly uses TRBD1 or TRBD2 (5 bases each). CDR1 and CDR2 from the germline V gene are SGHRS and YFSETQ. V was clipped by 2 bases and J by 2 bases, with 11 bases between them. The CDR3 covers 14 residues. CDR3 region: CASSLGTGTYEQYF. In nucleotides, the CDR3 is TGCGCCAGCAGCTTAGGGACCGGAACCTACGAGCAGTACTTC.